This T cell receptor beta chain was captured by sequencing in a study of T-cell reconstitution after alpha-beta-depleted transplantation in children (TCRdb year 2016). A note on the overall study: T-cell immune reconstitution after TCRalphabeta/CD19-depleted allogeneic hematopoietic cell transplantation in children was quantitatively tracked in the study by means of TCR repertoire profiling. Overall study outcomes, separate from this receptor: The apparently early recovery of alphabetaT-cell counts about two months after transplant reportedly depended on only several hundred rapidly expanded clones that came from non-depleted graft cells. The frequencies of hyperexpanded clones fell over the following months, and after one year, T-cell counts and TCRbeta diversity were mostly attributed to newly produced T cells. In some patients, high TCRbeta diversity at day 60 was attributed to recipient T cells and intrathymic progenitors that had survived conditioning.

The germline V end is reduced by 0 bases and the J end by 2 bases; junction bases left unmatched: 7. Taken from cysteine to phenylalanine, the CDR3 has 17 residues. Only CDR3 DNA remains: 51 bases, in frame from the first base. The germline V gene yields MGHRA for CDR1 and YSYEKL for CDR2. Library prep was done by PCR. Sequencing instrument: Illumina HiSeq 2500. To normalize quantification of the TCRbeta repertoire, the TCR libraries were built with molecular barcoding that relied on unique molecular identifiers. Clones were called with MiXCR by TCRdb after fastp trimmed the public reads at Q25, and only in-frame beta chains were retained. Rows with one shared CDR3 protein collapse into an entry with the most common genes and DNA. This sample is represented by fewer than 750,000 distinct CDR3 sequences; 25% to 30% of them were singletons. The ten largest clones take up about a third of the sample. Interpreted using the paper, the treatment or condition label stands for: allogeneic hematopoietic cell transplantation with graft depleted of TCRalphabeta T cells and CD19 B cells. TCRalphabeta/CD19-depleted allogeneic hematopoietic cell grafts were given to the transplant recipients, all of whom were children.

This clonotype occurred a few times. No antigen is known for it. Per-base quality was not reported, and no clone a single base away is much larger than it. The receptor's source is a boy younger than two with Wiskott-Aldrich syndrome, due to receive a stem cell transplant. This specimen was PBMCs, taken before TCRalphabeta/CD19-depleted stem cell transplant. The chain is assembled from TRBV4-1 and TRBJ1-3; 7 middle bases align to TRBD1. The CDR3 region: CASSQDRQGVAGNTIYF. The DNA sequence follows: TGCGCCAGCAGCCAAGACCGACAGGGAGTGGCTGGAAACACCATATATTTT.